This TCR beta chain was retrieved from a study of technical replicates of blood from several donors. Assay used: immunoSEQ multiplex PCR; TCRdb lists only in-frame clones, some missing. The data contain more than 75,000 clones, about 96% of them singletons. CDR3 length: 18 amino acids. V dropped 3 bases and J dropped 6; count of bases not matched to a gene: 13. Germline CDR1 is SGHRS and CDR2 is YFSETQ. This chain links TRBV5-1 with TRBJ2-7, with TRBD2 identical over 15 bases. The sample comprised T cells isolated from PBMCs. This TCR derives from a human donor in good health. The CDR3 coding sequence is TGCGCCAGCAGCTCCGTGGGGACTAGCGGGAGGATTCCCCTCGAGCAGTACTTC. The encoded protein is CASSSVGTSGRIPLEQYF.